These T cell receptor beta chains were read from a single sample in a study of T-cell memory formation after mild COVID-19. Using its own MiXCR run on the 5' RACE reads, TCRdb lists one record per CDR3 protein. The sample yields about 180,000 distinct CDR3 sequences, around 15% seen once. Material: PBMCs or a T cell subset sorted from them (not recorded which). These receptor sequences come from an adult woman who had mild COVID-19 (a few samples of this study predate the infection). Cell type and time point are not known. Both conserved end residues are part of each CDR3. A D gene is named only where the DNA matches it firmly. Only part of the rows carry a size: once, few, many, or a class if the clone is expanded.

abundance	v_gene	j_gene	d_gene	CDR3nt	CDR3aa
NA	TRBV25-1	TRBJ2-7	NA	TGTGCCAGCGGGGTGGGGGGCGTTTACGAGCAGTACTTC	CASGVGGVYEQYF
NA	TRBV15	TRBJ1-1	NA	TGTGCCACCAGCAGAGATACGAAAAGAAAAGCTTTCTTT	CATSRDTKRKAFF
NA	TRBV15	TRBJ2-1	TRBD2	TGTGCCACCAGCAACCCAGCGGGGGGCCTCTACAATGAGCAGTTCTTC	CATSNPAGGLYNEQFF
NA	TRBV19	TRBJ2-5	NA	TGTGCCAGTAGTCCTCACCGGACCCGCGGGGAGACCCAGTACTTC	CASSPHRTRGETQYF
NA	TRBV7-2	TRBJ2-2	NA	TGTGCCAGCAGCTTAGAGCGGAGAGGGGGCACCGGGGAGCTGTTTTTT	CASSLERRGGTGELFF
few	TRBV7-9	TRBJ2-1	NA	TGTGCCAGCAGCCTGGCCGAGGTCAGGACCTGGCAGTTCTTC	CASSLAEVRTWQFF
NA	TRBV12-3/TRBV12-4	TRBJ1-1	NA	TGTGCCAGCAGTTTAAGGACAGTGAACACTGAAGCTTTCTTT	CASSLRTVNTEAFF
few	TRBV12-3/TRBV12-4	TRBJ1-1	NA	TGTGCCAGCCTCCTAACGGCCGCGGGGGCTTTCTTT	CASLLTAAGAFF
few	TRBV3-1	TRBJ2-7	NA	TGTGCCAGCAGCCAAGATGGGGGCCTCGAGCAGTACTTC	CASSQDGGLEQYF
few	TRBV18	TRBJ2-5	NA	TGTGCCAGCTCACCAGTCACAGGGGAGACCCAGTACTTC	CASSPVTGETQYF
few	TRBV5-1	TRBJ2-7	TRBD1	TGCGCCAGCAGCGCCGAGGGGGCAGGGGGCGCCTACGAGCAGTACTTC	CASSAEGAGGAYEQYF
many	TRBV3-1	TRBJ2-3	NA	TGTGCCAGCAGCCAAGGAGATACGCAGTATTTT	CASSQGDTQYF
NA	TRBV2	TRBJ2-2	TRBD1	TGTGCCAGCACCTTCAGGGGGCGCACCGGGGAGCTGTTTTTT	CASTFRGRTGELFF
NA	TRBV20-1	TRBJ1-1	NA	TGCAGTGCTAAATTACAAGGGGGATACACTGAAGCTTTCTTT	CSAKLQGGYTEAFF
NA	TRBV7-2	TRBJ2-1	NA	TGTGCCAGCAGCTTAGCTCCCGGCAGGTACAATGAGCAGTTCTTC	CASSLAPGRYNEQFF
NA	TRBV9	TRBJ1-1	NA	TGTGCCAGCACCCGGGTTCCGAACACTGAAGCTTTCTTT	CASTRVPNTEAFF
NA	TRBV7-9	TRBJ2-3	TRBD2	TGTGCCAGCAGCTTACTAGCGGGAGCTCGCACAGATACGCAGTATTTT	CASSLLAGARTDTQYF
NA	TRBV24-1	TRBJ1-5	TRBD1	TGTGCCACCAGTGATCCCCGACAGGGACAGGGGCCCCAGCATTTT	CATSDPRQGQGPQHF
few	TRBV6-6	TRBJ1-1	NA	TGTGCCAGCACCCGACAGAACACTGAAGCTTTCTTT	CASTRQNTEAFF
few	TRBV12-3/TRBV12-4	TRBJ1-5	NA	TGTGCCAGCAGTCCTCGTGCCAATCAGCCCCAGCATTTT	CASSPRANQPQHF
few	TRBV5-1	TRBJ2-5	NA	TGCGCCAGCAGCTTGGGGGTAGCCAGGGGCGAGACCCAGTACTTC	CASSLGVARGETQYF
NA	TRBV2	TRBJ2-3	TRBD2	TGTGCCAGCAGTGAAGCGGGACTAGCGGGACGCACAGATACGCAGTATTTT	CASSEAGLAGRTDTQYF
few	TRBV6-5	TRBJ2-5	TRBD2	TGTGCCAGCAGCCCCCCCGGGAGGGGTCGTTCGGAGACCCAGTACTTC	CASSPPGRGRSETQYF
NA	TRBV10-3	TRBJ1-2	TRBD1	TGTGCCATCAGTGCCGCGGACAGGGGGCCCTATGGCTACACCTTC	CAISAADRGPYGYTF
few	TRBV27	TRBJ1-6	NA	TGTGCCAGCGGAGGAGGGATTTCACCCCTCCACTTT	CASGGGISPLHF
NA	TRBV20-1	TRBJ1-5	NA	TGCAGTGGGGTGATTGTTAGCAATCAGCCCCAGCATTTT	CSGVIVSNQPQHF
many	TRBV7-9	TRBJ2-5	NA	TGTGCCAGCAGCTTAGAGCCAGAGTCGGAGACCCAGTACTTC	CASSLEPESETQYF
few	TRBV28	TRBJ2-7	NA	TGTGCCAGCGAGTCACCCTCCTACGAGCAGTACTTC	CASESPSYEQYF
NA	TRBV5-1	TRBJ1-1	NA	TGCGCCAGCAGCCAGGGACTAACTCAAATGAACACTGAAGCTTTCTTT	CASSQGLTQMNTEAFF
few	TRBV7-9	TRBJ1-2	TRBD1	TGTGCCAGCAGCCTATTCTCGACAGGGGGGTTATATGGCTACACCTTC	CASSLFSTGGLYGYTF
NA	TRBV27	TRBJ1-2	TRBD1	TGTGCCAGCAGTTCCGGACAGGGGTTCTATGGCTACACCTTC	CASSSGQGFYGYTF
NA	TRBV15	TRBJ2-5	TRBD2	TGTGCCACAGGACTAGCGGGAGGAAGAGAGACCCAGTACTTC	CATGLAGGRETQYF
NA	TRBV6-6	TRBJ1-5	TRBD1	TGTGCCAGCAGTTTCACCGGGACAGGGACCAATCAGCCCCAGCATTTT	CASSFTGTGTNQPQHF
NA	TRBV5-1	TRBJ1-1	NA	TGCGCCAGCTCGGAGTGGCGGGGGACCACTGAAGCTTTCTTT	CASSEWRGTTEAFF
few	TRBV10-3	TRBJ2-1	NA	TGTGCCATCAGTGAGTCGAATGAGCAGTTCTTC	CAISESNEQFF
many	TRBV29-1	TRBJ2-1	NA	TGCAGCGTTGAAGACCCGGTGGGCAGAGGTAATGAGCAGTTCTTC	CSVEDPVGRGNEQFF
NA	TRBV5-1	TRBJ1-1	TRBD1	TGCGCCAGCAGCGAAGGGACAGGCAGGAACACTGAAGCTTTCTTT	CASSEGTGRNTEAFF
NA	TRBV20-1	TRBJ1-5	TRBD1	TGCAGTGCTGAAGGGGGCGCGGGGCGTCAGCCCCAGCATTTT	CSAEGGAGRQPQHF
NA	TRBV5-1	TRBJ2-7	NA	TGCGCCAGCAGCTTGGGGCAGGGCAACGAGCAGTACTTC	CASSLGQGNEQYF
NA	TRBV30	TRBJ1-2	TRBD1	TGTGCCTGGGTCAGGCAGGGGGCTGGAGGCTACACCTTC	CAWVRQGAGGYTF
NA	TRBV5-1	TRBJ2-7	NA	TGCGCCAGCAGGAGGGACGGAGGCTACGAGCAGTACTTC	CASRRDGGYEQYF
NA	TRBV2	TRBJ2-3	TRBD2	TGTGCCAGCAGTGAAGGCCAGCTAGCGGGGGGCCGTAGCACAGATACGCAGTATTTT	CASSEGQLAGGRSTDTQYF
few	TRBV7-9	TRBJ1-2	NA	TGTGCCAGCAGCTCGCAGGCCCCCGGCTATGGCTACACCTTC	CASSSQAPGYGYTF
NA	TRBV27	TRBJ1-6	TRBD1	TGTGCCAGCAGGCGATACTCCGGGACAGGGGGGAGCAATTCACCCCTCCACTTT	CASRRYSGTGGSNSPLHF
NA	TRBV25-1	TRBJ2-2	NA	TGTGCCAGCAGTGAACGGACAGTACAGGGCGGGGAGCTGTTTTTT	CASSERTVQGGELFF
NA	TRBV18	TRBJ2-5	NA	TGTGCCAGCTCACAGGGGGGCCAGAACCAAGAGACCCAGTACTTC	CASSQGGQNQETQYF
few	TRBV20-1	TRBJ2-7	NA	TGCAGTGCTCCTAGACCCACTTCCTACGAGCAGTACTTC	CSAPRPTSYEQYF